Below, 5 T cell receptor beta chains from the same sample are listed, as sequenced in a study of identical twins. Via MiXCR, TCRdb re-called the 5' RACE reads, giving one row per CDR3 protein. The data contain around 370,000 distinct CDR3 sequences, approximately 8.7% of them singletons. The sample consisted of naive T cells sorted from blood. Receptor source: a woman between 50 and 59 years old in good health.

This clonotype was detected only a few times. The chain is built from TRBV29-1 and TRBJ2-1, with unresolved D. Germline V gene data show CDR1 as SQVTM and CDR2 as ANQGSEA. There are 13 residues in the CDR3. Trimming pared 6 bases from V and 3 bases from J, leaving 12 bases between. Here the CDR3 DNA reads TGCAGCGTCCCTTCGCCGGGCTACAATGAGCAGTTCTTC. As protein: CSVPSPGYNEQFF.

Many counts were recorded for this clonotype. This sequence joins TRBV5-1 and TRBJ2-7; 14 bases agree with TRBD2. The CDR3 consists of 17 residues. The germline V gene has CDR1 SGHRS and CDR2 YFSETQ. V lost 5 bases and J lost 2; bases outside the gene matches: 9. CDR3 amino acids: CASSSGLAGGAPYEQYV. The CDR3 DNA reads as TGCGCCAGCAGTTCCGGACTAGCGGGAGGAGCCCCCTACGAGCAGTACGTC.

In this sample, this clonotype turned up many times. The chain combines TRBV12-3 or TRBV12-4 with TRBJ2-3; no firm D call. The germline V and J ends were trimmed by 3 bases and 0 bases, with 4 bases remaining between them. The CDR3 contains 13 residues. CDR3 DNA: TGTGCCAGCAGTTTCTTAAGCACAGATACGCAGTATTTT. Its translation is CASSFLSTDTQYF.

The V and J genes are TRBV6-5 and TRBJ2-1, with TRBD2 as a possible D gene (7 bases). V was trimmed by 2 bases and J by 8 bases, leaving 16 bases between them. The CDR3 is 15 amino acids. Germline lookup yields CDR1 MNHEY and CDR2 SVGAGI. The CDR3 sequence is CASSYRWGGAHEQFF. The CDR3 DNA follows: TGTGCCAGCAGTTACCGGTGGGGGGGCGCACATGAGCAGTTCTTC.

CDR3 sequence (DNA): TGCGCCAGCAGTGAGTCCCTTCTAGCGGGGACGGTTTCGAATGAGCAGTTCTTC. Translating gives CASSESLLAGTVSNEQFF. This rearrangement joins TRBV10-2 to TRBJ2-1; 9 bases line up with TRBD2. The germline CDR1 and CDR2 sequences are WSHSY and SAAADI. V trimming: 0 bases; J trimming: 7 bases; junction bases outside the gene matches: 13. The CDR3 contains 18 residues.